This TCR beta chain was profiled in a study of blood T cell repertoires in COVID-19. The CDR3 has 16 amino acids. Trimming took 4 bases from V and 8 from J; bases not matched to a gene: 12. Germline V CDR1 and CDR2: SGHTA, FQGNSA. Only in-frame clones appear in the TCRdb table, and some are missing; sequencing was by immunoSEQ multiplex PCR. Of a few hundred thousand clones listed, about 91% are singletons. Those enrolled, adults aged roughly 18 to 100 years, came from around 24 US areas. Recovered status applied to Cohort 3 donors who had two consecutive negative PCRs. It also applied to those with clearance or with symptom resolution.

This TCR came from a woman aged 40 to 50 who had recovered from COVID-19. The sample consisted of PBMCs or T cells enriched from blood (not recorded which). This rearrangement joins TRBV7-2 to TRBJ2-1; 9 bases are shared with TRBD2. CDR3 bases: TGTGCCAGCAGCTCCGCTTACTGGGCGGGAGGGCATGAGCAGTTCTTC. Its translation is CASSSAYWAGGHEQFF.